The clone carrying this T cell receptor (beta chain) was seen a handful of times. Its antigen is not known. This entry belongs to a study of response to subunit inactivated influenza vaccine. Findings and caveats of the study: The study's authors posited that every seasonal influenza vaccination enlists few new T cells.

From the RT-PCR reads, TCRdb called clonotypes with MiXCR, one entry per CDR3 protein. The sample yields about 520,000 distinct CDR3 sequences, 25% seen once. The receptor was derived from a man in his forties or fifties who received an inactivated influenza vaccine. Material: CD4+ T cells sorted from PBMCs, obtained roughly 5 days after vaccination.

This chain's CDR3 is CASTIGSSYNSPLHF. CDR3 DNA sequence: TGTGCCAGCACCATTGGGAGCTCCTATAATTCACCCCTCCACTTT. The chain recombines TRBV9 with TRBJ1-6; D unclear. The germline V gene encodes CDR1 SGDLS and CDR2 YYNGEE. Trimming took 6 bases from V and 0 from J, leaving 10 bases between them. This CDR3 has 15 residues. Complete variable domain (other parts from reference TRBV9 and TRBJ1-6): DSGVTQTPKHLITATGQRVTLRCSPRSGDLSVYWYQQSLDQGLQFLIQYYNGEERAKGNILERFSAQQFPDLHSELNLSSLELGDSALYFCASTIGSSYNSPLHFGNGTRLTVT.